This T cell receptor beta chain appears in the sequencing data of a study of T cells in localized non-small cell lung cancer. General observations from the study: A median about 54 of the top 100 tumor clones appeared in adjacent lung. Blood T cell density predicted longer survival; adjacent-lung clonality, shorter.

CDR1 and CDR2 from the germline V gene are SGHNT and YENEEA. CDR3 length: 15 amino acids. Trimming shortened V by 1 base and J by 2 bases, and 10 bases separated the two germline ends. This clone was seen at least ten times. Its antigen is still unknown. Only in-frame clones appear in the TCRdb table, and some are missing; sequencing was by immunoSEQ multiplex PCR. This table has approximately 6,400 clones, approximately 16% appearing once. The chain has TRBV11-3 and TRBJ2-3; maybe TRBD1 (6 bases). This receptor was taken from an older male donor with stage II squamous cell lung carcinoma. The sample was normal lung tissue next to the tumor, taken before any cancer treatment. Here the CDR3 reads CASSLGAGDTDTQYF. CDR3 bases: TGTGCCAGCAGCTTAGGGGCAGGGGACACAGATACGCAGTATTTT. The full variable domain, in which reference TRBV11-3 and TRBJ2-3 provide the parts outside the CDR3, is EAGVVQSPRYKIIEKKQPVAFWCNPISGHNTLYWYLQNLGQGPELLIRYENEEAVDDSQLPKDRFSAERLKGVDSTLKIQPAELGDSAVYLCASSLGAGDTDTQYFGPGTRLTVL.